These 27 T cell receptor beta chains share one sample of origin, sequenced in a study of shared clonotypes between healthy human individuals. TCRdb's copy holds only in-frame clones and misses some; the assay was immunoSEQ multiplex PCR. The sample has around 2,100,000 clones; about 95% are singletons. Positively selected for CCR7, the CD45RO-negative cells used as naive CD8 cells excluded terminally differentiated effector memory CD45RA+ cells. Material: naive CD8+ T cells sorted from blood. These TCRs come from a man younger than 35 in good health.

V usage is TRBV27 and J usage is TRBJ2-3, with D possibly called TRBD1 or TRBD2 (5 bases each). In germline, CDR1 is MNHEY, CDR2 SMNVEV (reference sequence). Trimming removed 3 bases at V and 2 bases at J, with 9 bases between. The CDR3 has 14 residues. In DNA form, the CDR3 reads TGTGCCAGCAGTTTGAGGGGAACCACAGATACGCAGTATTTT. Translation: CASSLRGTTDTQYF.

The chain employs TRBV2 and TRBJ2-7; TRBD1 aligns across 7 bases. V shed 7 bases and J 9 bases; nucleotides not matched to a gene: 12. The CDR3 runs to 13 residues. Germline CDR1 SNHLY, CDR2 FYNNEI. This CDR3 is CASKDRAPRGQYF. For the CDR3, the DNA is TGTGCCAGCAAAGACAGGGCCCCCCGGGGGCAGTACTTC.

This rearrangement joins TRBV30 to TRBJ2-7; no definite D call. The CDR3 is 13 amino acids. Trimming took off 0 bases at V and 2 bases at J, with 8 bases between the two ends. CDR1 and CDR2 (germline): GTSNPN, SVGIG (reference sequence). CDR3 nucleotide sequence: TGTGCCTGGAGTGTGGCAGCTCCCTACGAGCAGTACTTC. Translated, it gives CAWSVAAPYEQYF.

This sequence joins TRBV29-1 and TRBJ1-2; 8 nucleotides match TRBD1. V was pared by 6 bases and J by 7 bases, with 10 bases of the junction left unmatched. CDR1 and CDR2 (germline): SQVTM, ANQGSEA. CDR3 length equals 13 residues. CDR3: CSVATGGSFGYTF. The CDR3 coding sequence is TGCAGCGTAGCTACAGGGGGTTCCTTTGGCTACACCTTC.

V usage is TRBV7-8 and J usage is TRBJ2-2; perhaps TRBD2 as D (5 bases). Deletions cut 10 bases from V and 0 bases from J, with 30 bases between. From germline, CDR1 is SGHVS and CDR2 FQNEAQ. The length of the CDR3 is 20 residues. The CDR3 is CATPGGGPKIAHTNTGELFF. CDR3 DNA sequence: TGTGCCACCCCCGGCGGTGGACCCAAAATAGCGCACACGAACACCGGGGAGCTGTTTTTT.

The gene calls are TRBV14 and TRBJ1-2, with 7 bases identical to TRBD1. V gave up 1 base and J gave up 2 bases; unmatched junction bases: 4. The CDR3 consists of 15 residues. Germline CDR1 and CDR2: SGHDN and FVKESK. CDR3 nucleotide sequence: TGTGCCAGCAGCCAAGTTCGAGGGGGCAACTATGGCTACACCTTC. The encoded protein is CASSQVRGGNYGYTF.

The chain links TRBV28 to TRBJ2-7; 10 positions match TRBD2. CDR1 is MDHEN and CDR2 is SYDVKM in the germline V gene. The CDR3 is 16 residues long. J was trimmed by 2 bases and V by 7 bases; bases with no gene match: 11. The CDR3 nucleotides read TGTGCCAGCAACCCAGCGGGGGGGCCCCTCGCCTACGAGCAGTACTTC. Its protein is CASNPAGGPLAYEQYF.

The chain is built from TRBV28 and TRBJ1-6; D call uncertain. V shed 3 bases and J shed 7 bases, with 10 bases lying between them. Germline-derived CDR1 and CDR2 are MDHEN and SYDVKM. The CDR3 runs to 14 residues. The CDR3 sequence: CASSLVRENSPLHF. DNA of the CDR3: TGTGCCAGCAGTTTGGTGCGGGAAAATTCACCCCTCCACTTT.

The V gene is TRBV29-1, the J gene TRBJ1-2; TRBD1 matches at 7 bases. CDR1 SQVTM and CDR2 ANQGSEA come from the germline V gene. This CDR3 contains 15 residues. V lost 3 bases and J lost 2; bases outside the gene matches: 9. The chain's CDR3 is CSVDTLTGINYGYTF. The CDR3 nucleotides read TGCAGCGTTGACACTTTGACAGGGATAAACTATGGCTACACCTTC.

The chain carries TRBV4-1 and TRBJ2-3; weak D call: TRBD1 (5 bases). Germline V gene data show CDR1 as MGHRA and CDR2 as YSYEKL. Trimming removed 0 bases at V and 2 bases at J, with 18 bases between. The CDR3 contains 18 residues. CDR3 nucleotides: TGCGCCAGCAGCCAAGAGTCCCTGGACACCATATACACAGATACGCAGTATTTT. This sequence encodes CASSQESLDTIYTDTQYF.

The chain joins TRBV7-2 to TRBJ2-1; 8 nucleotides line up with TRBD2. This CDR3 has 14 residues. V gave up 6 bases and J gave up 4 bases; unmatched junction bases: 5. Germline loops: CDR1 SGHTA, CDR2 FQGNSA. The CDR3 region has the DNA TGTGCCAGCAGTTACGGGGGGGCGTACAATGAGCAGTTCTTC. Protein sequence: CASSYGGAYNEQFF.

V gene TRBV5-4 combines with J gene TRBJ1-2; 10 bases agree with TRBD1. CDR1 is SGHNT and CDR2 is YYREEE in the germline V gene (reference sequence). Germline trimming cut 3 bases from V and 7 bases from J; bases unmatched to any gene: 6. CDR3 size: 14 residues. The CDR3 region is CASSSTGTGAGYTF. The CDR3 region has the DNA TGTGCCAGCAGCTCCACTGGGACAGGGGCTGGCTACACCTTC.

V and J are TRBV6-5 and TRBJ2-3; 7 bases align to TRBD1. The V segment lost 0 bases and the J segment 2 bases; nucleotides outside the gene matches: 5. This CDR3 has 16 amino acids. Per the germline V gene, CDR1 is MNHEY and CDR2 is SVGAGI. CDR3 sequence reads: CASSYSPGGSTDTQYF. DNA of the CDR3: TGTGCCAGCAGTTACTCTCCAGGGGGATCCACAGATACGCAGTATTTT.

V usage is TRBV2 and J usage is TRBJ2-5; 10 bases fit TRBD2. The CDR3 is 15 residues long. The J segment lost 3 bases and the V segment lost 8 bases, leaving 9 bases of the junction unmatched. CDR1 is SNHLY and CDR2 is FYNNEI in the germline V gene. The CDR3 coding sequence is TGTGCCAGCTCTCCAAGGACTAGCGGAGAAGAGACCCAGTACTTC. Amino acids: CASSPRTSGEETQYF.

V and J are TRBV19 and TRBJ2-2; D is unclear. The V gene lost 5 bases and the J gene lost 3 bases, with 4 bases spanning the gap. This CDR3 contains 12 residues. Germline lookup yields CDR1 LNHDA and CDR2 SQIVND (reference sequence). This CDR3 is CASSPDTGELFF. The DNA for the CDR3 is TGTGCCAGTAGTCCAGACACCGGGGAGCTGTTTTTT. The full variable domain, with the rest looked up from reference TRBV19 and TRBJ2-2, is DGGITQSPKYLFRKEGQNVTLSCEQNLNHDAMYWYRQDPGQGLRLIYYSQIVNDFQKGDIAEGYSVSREKKESFPLTVTSAQKNPTAFYLCASSPDTGELFFGEGSRLTVL.

The chain has TRBV11-2 and TRBJ2-1; D may be TRBD2 (5 bases). The germline gives CDR1 SGHAT, CDR2 FQNNGV. The CDR3 spans 14 residues. Trimming stripped 4 bases from V and 9 bases from J, with 16 bases between. In DNA, the CDR3 is TGTGCCAGCAGCTCACCCCTCTTAGAGGGTGAGCAGTTCTTC. Translating it yields CASSSPLLEGEQFF.

The V and J genes are TRBV4-3 and TRBJ2-1, with D perhaps being TRBD1 or TRBD2 (5 bases each). Germline V CDR1 and CDR2: LGHNA, YSLEER. This CDR3 has 15 amino acids. V gave up 3 bases and J gave up 7 bases, with 16 bases separating them. As DNA, the CDR3 is TGCGCCAGCAGCCACCGGGCGATAGAGGGGAATGAGCAGTTCTTC. As protein: CASSHRAIEGNEQFF.

The chain joins TRBV7-9 to TRBJ2-7, with a weak D call TRBD1 (6 bases). From germline, CDR1 is SEHNR and CDR2 FQNEAQ (reference sequence). CDR3 length: 16 amino acids. V lost 5 bases and J 2 bases, leaving 19 bases between the germline ends. The CDR3 sequence: CASSHQQGLGPYEQYF. In nucleotides, the CDR3 is TGTGCCAGCAGCCACCAACAGGGCCTCGGGCCCTACGAGCAGTACTTC. Complete variable domain (other parts from reference TRBV7-9 and TRBJ2-7): DTGVSQNPRHKITKRGQNVTFRCDPISEHNRLYWYRQTLGQGPEFLTYFQNEAQLEKSRLLSDRFSAERPKGSFSTLEIQRTEQGDSAMYLCASSHQQGLGPYEQYFGPGTRLTVT.

About this clone: The same CDR3 arises from other DNA sequences in this sample as well. The chain recombines TRBV6-5 with TRBJ2-7; D is unclear. The CDR3 is made up of 13 amino acids. Per the germline V gene, CDR1 is MNHEY and CDR2 is SVGAGI. V was pared by 2 bases and J by 2 bases, with 7 bases between. The CDR3 coding sequence is TGTGCCAGCAGTTACGCCACCGCCTACGAGCAGTACTTC. Amino acids: CASSYATAYEQYF.

The chain links TRBV29-1 to TRBJ1-1, with D possibly TRBD1 on 5 matching bases. CDR3 size: 14 residues. Germline V lookup: CDR1 SQVTM, CDR2 ANQGSEA. The V end lost 7 bases, the J end lost 4 bases, and 19 bases lay between the germline ends. The CDR3 region is CSARGDPTGTEAFF. DNA of the CDR3: TGCAGCGCCCGAGGGGACCCCACGGGCACTGAAGCTTTCTTT.

This sequence joins TRBV5-6 and TRBJ2-1; 8 bases match TRBD2. The CDR3 runs to 16 residues. Unmatched junction bases numbered 11, after V lost 2 bases and J lost 7 bases. Germline V gives CDR1 SGHDT, CDR2 YYEEEE. The DNA of the CDR3 is TGTGCCAGCAGCTTAACAACTAGCGGTGCGGGGAATGAGCAGTTCTTC. Encoded protein: CASSLTTSGAGNEQFF. The variable domain in full, completed from reference TRBV5-6 and TRBJ2-1, reads DAGVTQSPTHLIKTRGQQVTLRCSPKSGHDTVSWYQQALGQGPQFIFQYYEEEERQRGNFPDRFSGHQFPNYSSELNVNALLLGDSALYLCASSLTTSGAGNEQFFGPGTRLTVL.

The chain couples TRBV10-1 to TRBJ2-3; D is undetermined. Germline-derived CDR1 and CDR2 are WNHNN and SYGVQD (reference sequence). This CDR3 has 12 residues. V lost 3 bases to trimming and J lost 5 bases, with 6 bases between them. The CDR3 protein is CASSDWGDTQYF. The CDR3 nucleotides are TGCGCCAGCAGTGATTGGGGAGATACGCAGTATTTT.

This clone appeared a single time. This chain joins TRBV10-2 and TRBJ2-5; D may be TRBD1 (6 bases). This CDR3 has 15 residues. Germline V gene data show CDR1 as WSHSY and CDR2 as SAAADI. Trimming removed 6 bases at V and 1 base at J, with 15 bases between. CDR3 bases: TGCGCCAGCAGGGCGTATCTGGGGGCCCAAGAGACCCAGTACTTC. Translation: CASRAYLGAQETQYF.

The V and J genes are TRBV4-3 and TRBJ2-1; 8 bases agree with TRBD1. J lost 2 bases, V lost 4 bases, and 4 bases had no gene match. This CDR3 has 15 residues. Germline V CDR1 and CDR2: LGHNA, YSLEER. This chain's CDR3 is CASSPRTGTYNEQFF. CDR3 coding DNA: TGCGCCAGCAGCCCGCGGACAGGGACCTACAATGAGCAGTTCTTC.

Points on this clone: A read error may account for a junction end that differs from germline. CDR3 DNA sequence: TGTGCTAGCAGCTTAGTAAGCGGGGAGCTGTTTTTT. Its protein product is CASSLVSGELFF. V gene TRBV7-7 combines with J gene TRBJ2-2, with D unclear. The CDR3 spans 12 residues. CDR1 and CDR2 (germline): SSHAT, FNYEAQ (reference sequence).

V is TRBV7-3 and J is TRBJ2-5; possibly TRBD2 for D (6 bases). CDR1 and CDR2 (germline): SGHTA, FQGTGA. This CDR3 comprises 14 residues. V lost 3 bases to trimming and J lost 2 bases, with 10 bases between them. The CDR3: CASSFQAGQETQYF. The DNA for the CDR3 is TGTGCCAGCAGCTTCCAGGCGGGGCAAGAGACCCAGTACTTC. Filled out from reference TRBV7-3 and TRBJ2-5, the complete variable domain reads GAGVSQTPSNKVTEKGKYVELRCDPISGHTALYWYRQSLGQGPEFLIYFQGTGAADDSGLPNDRFFAVRPEGSVSTLKIQRTERGDSAVYLCASSFQAGQETQYFGPGTRLLVL.

The CDR3 is CASKRDGNTDTQYF. The CDR3 nucleotides are TGTGCCAGCAAACGGGACGGAAACACAGATACGCAGTATTTT. J is TRBJ2-3 and V is TRBV6-5; D may match TRBD1 or TRBD2 (5 bases each). The germline CDR1 and CDR2 sequences are MNHEY and SVGAGI. The CDR3 has 14 amino acids. Trimming shortened V by 7 bases and J by 2 bases, and 13 bases separated the two germline ends.